This T cell receptor beta chain was recovered during a study of cytomegalovirus exposure and HLA in healthy donors. TCRdb's copy holds only in-frame clones and misses some; the assay was immunoSEQ multiplex PCR. Of 75,000 to 90,000 clones in the sample, 85% to 95% were seen once. The clonotype originates from a woman between 18 and 29 years old in good health and CMV-seronegative. The specimen was PBMCs.

CDR3 loop: CATNSGRLDNEQFF. The CDR3 bases are TGTGCCACCAATAGCGGGAGGCTCGACAATGAGCAGTTCTTC. The rearrangement uses TRBV19 and TRBJ2-1; 10 bases align to TRBD2. The CDR3 sequence is 14 residues long. J lost 5 bases, V lost 10 bases, and 8 bases had no gene match. Germline V gene lookup returns CDR1 LNHDA and CDR2 SQIVND (reference sequence).